Following are 8 T cell receptor beta chains from one sample sequenced in a study of T cell responses to AZD1222 COVID-19 vaccine. Profiled with immunoSEQ multiplex PCR; TCRdb holds only in-frame clones, not every one. The top ten clones hold more than 15% of a sample with 77,000 or so clones, roughly 84% of them seen once. This specimen was peripheral blood, taken 28 days after the second AZD1222 dose. These receptors were obtained from an adult who received the AZD1222 COVID-19 vaccine.

The genes are TRBV4-2 and TRBJ1-4; unclear D gene. Trimming stripped 5 bases from V and 0 bases from J, with 13 bases between. Germline CDR1 is LGHNA and CDR2 is YNFKEQ. There are 16 residues in the CDR3. Here the CDR3 reads CASSSISQATNEKLFF. CDR3 nucleotide sequence: TGTGCCAGCAGCTCAATAAGTCAGGCAACTAATGAAAAACTGTTTTTT.

The V gene is TRBV19, the J gene TRBJ2-1; D uncertain. Germline V CDR1 and CDR2: LNHDA, SQIVND (reference sequence). CDR3 length: 13 amino acids. V dropped 1 base and J dropped 5 bases, with 6 bases sitting between them. In nucleotides, the CDR3 is TGTGCCAGTAGTATAGGCCATAACAATGAGCAGTTCTTC. This gives the protein CASSIGHNNEQFF.

The chain joins TRBV24-1 to TRBJ2-1; D is undetermined. CDR1 is KGHDR, CDR2 SFDVKD, per germline. The CDR3 has 12 residues. Trimming cost V 5 bases and J 6 bases, with 7 bases left between them. The CDR3 protein is CATSGRFNEQFF. For the CDR3, the DNA is TGTGCCACCAGTGGCCGGTTCAATGAGCAGTTCTTC.

This chain links TRBV30 with TRBJ2-5; no firm D call. The CDR3 extends over 12 amino acids. Germline-derived CDR1 and CDR2 are GTSNPN and SVGIG (reference sequence). Trimming left V 3 bases short and J 6 bases short, with 11 bases between. The CDR3 protein is CAWRESSKTQYF. In DNA, the CDR3 is TGTGCCTGGAGGGAAAGTTCGAAGACCCAGTACTTC.

The chain joins TRBV2 to TRBJ1-3; no reliable D call. Trimming left V 7 bases short and J 4 bases short, with 11 bases between. Germline CDR1 is SNHLY and CDR2 is FYNNEI. The CDR3 has 13 residues. The CDR3 here is CASTETTGNTIYF. The CDR3 nucleotides are TGTGCCAGCACAGAGACAACAGGAAACACCATATATTTT.

This rearrangement joins TRBV4-1 to TRBJ1-5; tentatively, D is TRBD1 (5 bases). Germline-derived CDR1 and CDR2 are MGHRA and YSYEKL. The CDR3 length is 17 residues. Trimming left V 4 bases short and J 3 bases short, with 19 bases between. DNA for the CDR3: TGCGCCAGCAGCCCCGGGGGTTCGGGGCGGGACAATCAGCCCCAGCATTTT. Its protein is CASSPGGSGRDNQPQHF.

The chain links TRBV7-2 to TRBJ2-3; the D is unclear. V was clipped by 5 bases and J by 6 bases, with 9 bases between them. The germline gives CDR1 SGHTA, CDR2 FQGNSA. The CDR3 consists of 12 residues. The DNA of the CDR3 is TGTGCCAGCAGCCCATGGGCGGATACGCAGTATTTT. This gives the protein CASSPWADTQYF.

This chain joins TRBV27 and TRBJ2-7; TRBD1 might be the D (6 bases). Trimming removed 7 bases at V and 1 base at J, with 8 bases between. Germline V CDR1 and CDR2: MNHEY, SMNVEV (reference sequence). The CDR3 covers 12 residues. DNA of the CDR3: TGTGCCAGCATTGGACAGTCCTACGAGCAGTACTTC. The encoded protein is CASIGQSYEQYF.